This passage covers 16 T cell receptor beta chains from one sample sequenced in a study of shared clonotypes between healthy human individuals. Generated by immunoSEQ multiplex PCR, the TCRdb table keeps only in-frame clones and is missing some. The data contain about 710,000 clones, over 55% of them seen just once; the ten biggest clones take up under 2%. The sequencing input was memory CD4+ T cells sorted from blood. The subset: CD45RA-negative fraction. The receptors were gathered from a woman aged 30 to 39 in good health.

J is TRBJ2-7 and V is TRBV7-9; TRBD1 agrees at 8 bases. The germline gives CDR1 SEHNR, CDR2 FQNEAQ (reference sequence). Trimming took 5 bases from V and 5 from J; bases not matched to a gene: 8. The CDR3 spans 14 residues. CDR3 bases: TGTGCCAGCAGCCCCCCTCGACAGGGGAACGAGCAGTACTTC. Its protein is CASSPPRQGNEQYF.

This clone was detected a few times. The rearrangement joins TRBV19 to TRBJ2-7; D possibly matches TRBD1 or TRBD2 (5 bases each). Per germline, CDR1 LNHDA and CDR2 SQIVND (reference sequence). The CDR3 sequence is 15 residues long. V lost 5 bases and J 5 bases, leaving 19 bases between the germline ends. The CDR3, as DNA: TGTGCCAGTAGTGCATCATGGGGGTTGGGAAACGAGCAGTACTTC. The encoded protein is CASSASWGLGNEQYF.

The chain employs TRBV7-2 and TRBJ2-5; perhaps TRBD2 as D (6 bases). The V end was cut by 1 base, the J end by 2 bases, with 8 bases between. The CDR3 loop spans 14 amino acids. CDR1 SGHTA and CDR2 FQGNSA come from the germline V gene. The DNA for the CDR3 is TGTGCCAGCAGCTTAGACGGGGGTCAAGAGACCCAGTACTTC. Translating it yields CASSLDGGQETQYF.

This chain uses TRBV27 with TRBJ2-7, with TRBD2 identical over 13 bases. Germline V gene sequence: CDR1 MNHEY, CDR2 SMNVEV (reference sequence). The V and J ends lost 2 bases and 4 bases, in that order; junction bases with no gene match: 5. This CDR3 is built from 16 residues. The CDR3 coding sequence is TGTGCCAGCAGTTTACGGACTAGCGGGAGTCTGTACGAGCAGTACTTC. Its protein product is CASSLRTSGSLYEQYF.

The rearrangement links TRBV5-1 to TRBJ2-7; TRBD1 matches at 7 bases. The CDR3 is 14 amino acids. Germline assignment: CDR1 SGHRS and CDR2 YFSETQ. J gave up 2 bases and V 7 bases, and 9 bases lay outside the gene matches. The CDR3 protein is CASDDRVPPYEQYF. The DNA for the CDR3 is TGCGCCAGCGACGACAGGGTCCCCCCCTACGAGCAGTACTTC.

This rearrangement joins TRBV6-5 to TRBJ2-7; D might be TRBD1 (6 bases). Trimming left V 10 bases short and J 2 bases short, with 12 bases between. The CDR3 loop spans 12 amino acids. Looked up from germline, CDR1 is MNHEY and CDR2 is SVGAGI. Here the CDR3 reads CATRRTAYEQYF. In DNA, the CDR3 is TGTGCCACCCGAAGGACAGCCTACGAGCAGTACTTC.

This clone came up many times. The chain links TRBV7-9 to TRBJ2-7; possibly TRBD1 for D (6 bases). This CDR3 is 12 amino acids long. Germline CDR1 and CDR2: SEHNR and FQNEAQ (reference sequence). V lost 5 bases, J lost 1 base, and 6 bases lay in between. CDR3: CASSRGSYEQYF. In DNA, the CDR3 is TGTGCCAGCAGCAGGGGGTCCTACGAGCAGTACTTC. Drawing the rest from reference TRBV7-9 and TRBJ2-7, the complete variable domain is DTGVSQNPRHKITKRGQNVTFRCDPISEHNRLYWYRQTLGQGPEFLTYFQNEAQLEKSRLLSDRFSAERPKGSFSTLEIQRTEQGDSAMYLCASSRGSYEQYFGPGTRLTVT.

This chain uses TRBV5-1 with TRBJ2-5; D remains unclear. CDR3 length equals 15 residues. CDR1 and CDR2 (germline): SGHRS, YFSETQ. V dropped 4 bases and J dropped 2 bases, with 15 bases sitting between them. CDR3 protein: CASSLSEWSQETQYF. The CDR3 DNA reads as TGCGCCAGCAGCCTCTCTGAGTGGAGTCAAGAGACCCAGTACTTC.

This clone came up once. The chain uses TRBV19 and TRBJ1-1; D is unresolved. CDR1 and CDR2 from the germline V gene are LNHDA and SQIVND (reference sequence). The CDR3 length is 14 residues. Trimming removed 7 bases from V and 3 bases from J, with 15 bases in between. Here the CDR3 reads CASTGPPGDTEAFF. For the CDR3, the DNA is TGTGCCAGTACAGGACCTCCGGGAGACACTGAAGCTTTCTTT.

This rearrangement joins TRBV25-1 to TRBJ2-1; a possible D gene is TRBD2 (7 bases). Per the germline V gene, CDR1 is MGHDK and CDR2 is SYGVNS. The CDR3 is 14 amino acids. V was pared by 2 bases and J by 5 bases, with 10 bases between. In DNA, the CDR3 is TGTGCCAGCAGTGAAGGGGGGGACAACAATGAGCAGTTCTTC. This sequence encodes CASSEGGDNNEQFF.

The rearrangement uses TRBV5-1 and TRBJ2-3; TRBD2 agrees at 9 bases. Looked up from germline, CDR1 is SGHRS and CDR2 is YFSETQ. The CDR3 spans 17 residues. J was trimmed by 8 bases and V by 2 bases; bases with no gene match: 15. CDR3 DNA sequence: TGCGCCAGCAGCTTAGAGACTAGCGGAGTGGGCTCAAGTACGCAGTATTTT. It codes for CASSLETSGVGSSTQYF.

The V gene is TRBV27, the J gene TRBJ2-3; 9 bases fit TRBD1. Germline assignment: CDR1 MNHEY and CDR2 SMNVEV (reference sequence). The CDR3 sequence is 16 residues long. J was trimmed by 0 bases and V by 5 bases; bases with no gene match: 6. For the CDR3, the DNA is TGTGCCAGCAGTCCGTGGACAGGGGCTAGCACAGATACGCAGTATTTT. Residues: CASSPWTGASTDTQYF.

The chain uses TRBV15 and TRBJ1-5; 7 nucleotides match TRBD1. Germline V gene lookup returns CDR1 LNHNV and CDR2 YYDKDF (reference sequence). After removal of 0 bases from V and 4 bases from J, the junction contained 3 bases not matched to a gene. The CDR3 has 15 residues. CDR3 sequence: CATSRDIQGNQPQHF. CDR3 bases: TGTGCCACCAGCAGAGATATACAGGGGAATCAGCCCCAGCATTTT.

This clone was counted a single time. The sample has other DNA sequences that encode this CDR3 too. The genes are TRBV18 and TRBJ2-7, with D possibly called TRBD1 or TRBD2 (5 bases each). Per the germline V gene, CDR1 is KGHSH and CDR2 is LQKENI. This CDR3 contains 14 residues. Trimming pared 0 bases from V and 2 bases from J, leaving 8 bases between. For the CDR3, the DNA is TGTGCCAGCTCACCACCGGGACGGGCCTACGAGCAGTACTTC. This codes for CASSPPGRAYEQYF.

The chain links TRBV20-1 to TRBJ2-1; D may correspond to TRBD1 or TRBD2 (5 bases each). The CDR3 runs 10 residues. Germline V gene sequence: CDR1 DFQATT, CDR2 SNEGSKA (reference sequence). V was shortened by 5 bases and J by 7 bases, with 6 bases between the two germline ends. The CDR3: CSAWGNEQFF. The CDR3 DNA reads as TGCAGTGCTTGGGGGAATGAGCAGTTCTTC.

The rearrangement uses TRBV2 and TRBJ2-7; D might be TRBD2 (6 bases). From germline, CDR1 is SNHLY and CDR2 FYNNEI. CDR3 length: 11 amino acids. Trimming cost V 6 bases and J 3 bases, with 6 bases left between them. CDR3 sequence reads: CASSGSYEQYF. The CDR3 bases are TGTGCCAGCAGCGGGAGCTACGAGCAGTACTTC. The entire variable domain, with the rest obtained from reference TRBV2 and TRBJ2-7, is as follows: EPEVTQTPSHQVTQMGQEVILRCVPISNHLYFYWYRQILGQKVEFLVSFYNNEISEKSEIFDDQFSVERPDGSNFTLKIRSTKLEDSAMYFCASSGSYEQYFGPGTRLTVT.